The rows below give T cell receptor beta chains drawn from one sample of a study of CD8+ T cells in alopecia areata. The data were produced by immunoSEQ multiplex PCR, yet TCRdb's version contains in-frame clones alone and is incomplete. The table shows hundreds of thousands of clones, with under 70% occurring only once. The material sequenced was CD4+ T cells sorted from blood, taken at week 0. The receptors here all came from a human donor with alopecia areata. CDR3s include the opening cysteine and the closing phenylalanine or tryptophan. The D gene is left open where the match is weak. Rows may omit the clone size; those that give it use once, few, many or a size class.

TRBJ1-2,few,NA,TRBV7-9,CASSPDLSISYTF,TGTGCCAGCAGCCCCGATCTCTCTATTAGCTACACCTTC
TRBJ2-5,few,NA,TRBV2,CASRGRSVLGTQYF,TGTGCCAGCAGGGGACGGTCGGTATTGGGGACCCAGTACTTC
TRBJ2-1,once,NA,TRBV29-1,CSVAQADEQFF,TGCAGCGTTGCCCAGGCCGATGAGCAGTTCTTC
TRBJ2-7,NA,NA,TRBV29-1,CSGEIAGEQYF,TGCAGCGGGGAGATTGCGGGCGAGCAGTACTTC
TRBJ2-5,few,NA,TRBV4-1,CASSQLWTTQETQYF,TGCGCCAGCAGCCAACTTTGGACTACCCAAGAGACCCAGTACTTC
TRBJ2-2,NA,TRBD1,TRBV28,CATGTGGIAGELFF,TGTGCCACCGGGACAGGGGGTATCGCCGGGGAGCTGTTTTTT
TRBJ2-7,NA,NA,TRBV10-3,CAIKDRSSYEQYF,TGTGCCATCAAAGACAGGAGCTCCTACGAGCAGTACTTC
TRBJ1-1,NA,NA,TRBV29-1,CSVEGGHLGAFF,TGCAGCGTTGAAGGGGGACATCTGGGAGCTTTCTTT
TRBJ2-5,NA,NA,TRBV15,CATSRGSGEGETQYF,TGTGCCACCAGCAGAGGGTCAGGGGAGGGGGAGACCCAGTACTTC
TRBJ2-1,NA,NA,TRBV6-5,CASSYRGNEQFF,TGTGCCAGCAGTTATAGGGGGAATGAGCAGTTCTTC
TRBJ2-7,NA,NA,TRBV2,CASSVLYEQYF,TGTGCCAGCAGTGTTCTCTACGAGCAGTACTTC
TRBJ2-7,NA,NA,TRBV19,CASSTLDGYEQYF,TGTGCCAGTAGTACTCTAGATGGCTACGAGCAGTACTTC
TRBJ2-3,NA,NA,TRBV29-1,CSVKTSDTQYF,TGCAGCGTCAAGACATCAGATACGCAGTATTTT
TRBJ1-5,NA,NA,TRBV30,CAWSRGFDQPQHF,TGTGCCTGGAGCAGGGGATTCGATCAGCCCCAGCATTTT
TRBJ1-4,NA,NA,TRBV2,CASSAPVVGKLFF,TGTGCCAGCAGTGCGCCAGTAGTAGGAAAACTGTTTTTT
TRBJ1-2,few,NA,TRBV29-1,CSVEDRGVGGYTF,TGCAGCGTTGAAGATCGCGGGGTTGGTGGCTACACCTTC
TRBJ1-4,NA,TRBD1,TRBV6-5,CASSTGQGVVFF,TGTGCCAGCAGTACCGGACAGGGCGTCGTGTTTTTT
TRBJ2-3,few,NA,TRBV29-1,CSVRTGTDTQYF,TGCAGCGTAAGGACAGGCACAGATACGCAGTATTTT
TRBJ2-5,NA,TRBD2,TRBV7-9,CASSLGLAVRGETQYF,TGTGCCAGCAGCTTAGGACTAGCGGTCCGGGGAGAGACCCAGTACTTC
TRBJ2-2,NA,TRBD1,TRBV6-5,CASSDSGTGAGELFF,TGTGCCAGCAGCGACTCCGGGACAGGGGCCGGGGAGCTGTTTTTT
TRBJ2-3,few,NA,TRBV7-9,CASSPPGDTQYF,TGTGCCAGCAGCCCTCCAGGAGATACGCAGTATTTT
TRBJ2-6,NA,NA,TRBV4-2,CASSQGRSLALSGANVLTF,TGTGCCAGCAGCCAAGGGCGGAGTTTGGCACTCTCTGGGGCCAACGTCCTGACTTTC
TRBJ2-7,NA,NA,TRBV5-1,CASSWTGGAYEQYF,TGCGCCAGCAGCTGGACCGGTGGAGCCTACGAGCAGTACTTC
TRBJ1-1,NA,NA,TRBV5-6,CASSENTFTEAFF,TGTGCCAGCAGCGAAAACACCTTCACTGAAGCTTTCTTT
TRBJ2-6,NA,NA,TRBV7-9,CASSLRSGANVLTF,TGTGCCAGCAGCTTACGATCTGGGGCCAACGTCCTGACTTTC
TRBJ2-6,few,NA,TRBV10-3,CAIRAEYTGANVLTF,TGTGCCATCAGGGCGGAGTACACTGGGGCCAACGTCCTGACTTTC
TRBJ1-6,NA,NA,TRBV7-9,CASSLRQNSPLHF,TGTGCCAGCAGCCTACGACAGAATTCACCCCTCCACTTT
TRBJ2-7,few,NA,TRBV29-1,CSVNDRAYEQYF,TGCAGCGTGAACGACAGAGCCTACGAGCAGTACTTC
TRBJ1-5,NA,NA,TRBV6-5,CASGNNQPQHF,TGTGCCAGCGGAAACAATCAGCCCCAGCATTTT
TRBJ2-3,NA,TRBD2,TRBV9,CASSVRGAGGSDTQYF,TGTGCCAGCAGCGTAAGAGGAGCGGGGGGGAGCGATACGCAGTATTTT
TRBJ1-2,NA,NA,TRBV10-3,CAIRDTLQGDYGYTF,TGTGCCATCAGGGATACCCTACAGGGTGACTATGGCTACACCTTC
TRBJ1-5,NA,NA,TRBV2,CASSVGPPNQPQHF,TGTGCCAGCAGCGTTGGGCCTCCCAATCAGCCCCAGCATTTT
TRBJ1-4,NA,TRBD1,TRBV25-1,CASSEQRQGVGEKLFF,TGTGCCAGCAGTGAACAAAGACAGGGGGTCGGGGAAAAACTGTTTTTT
TRBJ1-1,few,TRBD1,TRBV2,CASGRGRGNTEAFF,TGTGCCAGCGGCAGGGGGCGCGGGAACACTGAAGCTTTCTTT
TRBJ1-1,NA,NA,TRBV6-5,CASSYSTGLLTEAFF,TGTGCCAGCAGTTACTCCACGGGACTCCTCACTGAAGCTTTCTTT
TRBJ1-6,NA,NA,TRBV6-5,CASTAEGDSPLHF,TGTGCCAGCACCGCAGAGGGGGATTCACCCCTCCACTTT
TRBJ2-3,NA,NA,TRBV7-2,CASSLDRVADTQYF,TGTGCCAGCAGCTTAGACAGGGTCGCAGATACGCAGTATTTT
TRBJ1-2,NA,NA,TRBV9,CASSVDGQHYGYTF,TGTGCCAGCAGCGTAGACGGCCAACACTATGGCTACACCTTC
TRBJ1-6,NA,NA,TRBV25-1,CASSEYTGRDSPLHF,TGTGCCAGCAGTGAATATACAGGGCGGGATTCACCCCTCCACTTT
TRBJ1-6,NA,NA,TRBV25-1,CASSEGNSPLHF,TGTGCCAGCAGTGAAGGAAATTCACCCCTCCACTTT
TRBJ2-1,NA,NA,TRBV20-1,CSARDSARQFF,TGCAGTGCTAGAGATTCCGCTCGACAGTTCTTC
TRBJ2-1,once,NA,TRBV20-1,CSASRGKEQFF,TGCAGTGCCTCTCGGGGAAAGGAGCAGTTCTTC
TRBJ1-6,NA,NA,TRBV6-5,CASSIAGNSPLHF,TGTGCCAGCAGTATTGCAGGCAATTCACCCCTCCACTTT
TRBJ1-1,NA,NA,TRBV4-3,CASSQQRTGIITEAFF,TGCGCCAGCAGCCAACAACGAACAGGGATTATAACTGAAGCTTTCTTT
TRBJ1-6,NA,NA,TRBV30,CAWSVTSGYHNSPLHF,TGTGCCTGGAGTGTAACCTCGGGCTATCATAATTCACCCCTCCACTTT
TRBJ1-2,NA,NA,TRBV2,CASSTRTANYGYTF,TGTGCCAGCAGTACCCGGACAGCTAACTATGGCTACACCTTC